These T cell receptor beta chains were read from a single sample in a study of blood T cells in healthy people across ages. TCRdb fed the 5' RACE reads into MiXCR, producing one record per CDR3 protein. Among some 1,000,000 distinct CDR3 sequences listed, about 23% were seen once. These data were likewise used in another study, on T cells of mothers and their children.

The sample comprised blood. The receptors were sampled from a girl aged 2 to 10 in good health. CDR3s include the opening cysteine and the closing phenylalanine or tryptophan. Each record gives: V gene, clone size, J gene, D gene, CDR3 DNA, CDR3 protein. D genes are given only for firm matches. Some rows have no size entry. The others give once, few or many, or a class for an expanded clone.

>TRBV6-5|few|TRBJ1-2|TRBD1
TGTGCCAGCAGTTCTGGACAGGGATTGTATGGCTACACCTTC
CASSSGQGLYGYTF
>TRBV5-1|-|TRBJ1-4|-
TGCGCCAGCAGCTTGGAGTCCCCTCATGGGGAAAAACTGTTTTTT
CASSLESPHGEKLFF
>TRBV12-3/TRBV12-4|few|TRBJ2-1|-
TGTGCCAGCAGTTACATCCGGGACCAAGTTACGAATGAGCAGTTCTTC
CASSYIRDQVTNEQFF
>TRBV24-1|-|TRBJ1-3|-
TGTGCCACCAGTGTGGGCGAGGGCGACACCATATATTTT
CATSVGEGDTIYF
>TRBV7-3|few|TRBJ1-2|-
TGTGCCAGCAGCCTCGACTCGACAGGCTATGGCTACACCTTC
CASSLDSTGYGYTF
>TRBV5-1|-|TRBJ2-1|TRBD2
TGCGCCAGCTCCTCCGGGAGGACCTCCTACAATGAGCAGTTCTTC
CASSSGRTSYNEQFF
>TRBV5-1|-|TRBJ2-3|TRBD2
TGCGCCAGCAGCTTGGGACTAGCGATAGATACGCAGTATTTT
CASSLGLAIDTQYF
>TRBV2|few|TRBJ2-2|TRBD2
TGTGCCAGCAGGCCTAGCGGGAGGAGTGCCGGGGAGCTGTTTTTT
CASRPSGRSAGELFF
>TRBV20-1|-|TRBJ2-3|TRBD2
TGCAGTGCTGGCGACTATAAGGGACTAGCGGGAGGAGGAGATACGCAGTATTTT
CSAGDYKGLAGGGDTQYF
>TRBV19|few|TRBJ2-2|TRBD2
TGTGCCAGTAGTGAACCGGGACTAGATGTGAACACCGGGGAGCTGTTTTTT
CASSEPGLDVNTGELFF
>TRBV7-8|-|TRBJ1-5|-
TGTGCCAGCAGCTTAGAGTACCGGAGTTCGCATCAGCCCCAGCATTTT
CASSLEYRSSHQPQHF
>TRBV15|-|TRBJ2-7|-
TGTGCCACCAGCAGGGGAAATAGTGGTCTGAACGAGCAGTACTTC
CATSRGNSGLNEQYF
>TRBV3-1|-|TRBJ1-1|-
TGTGCCACCAGAGGACCCGGGTCCGCTGAAGCTTTCTTT
CATRGPGSAEAFF
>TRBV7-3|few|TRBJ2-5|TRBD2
TGTGCCAGCAGCTTCGGACCGGGACTAGCGGGGGGCCCGGTCTTC
CASSFGPGLAGGPVF
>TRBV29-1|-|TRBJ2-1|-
TGCAGCGTACCCACCACCGGCGAGTACAATGAGCAGTTCTTC
CSVPTTGEYNEQFF
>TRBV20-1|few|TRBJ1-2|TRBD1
TGCAGTGCCATGACGGGACAGAACTATGGCTACACCTTC
CSAMTGQNYGYTF
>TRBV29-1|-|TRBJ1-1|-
TGCAGCGTTGCATGGCAGGAAGCTTTCTTT
CSVAWQEAFF
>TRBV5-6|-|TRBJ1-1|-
TGTGCCAGCAGCTTGCGGAATACCGGACATCCACTGACTGAAGCTTTCTTT
CASSLRNTGHPLTEAFF
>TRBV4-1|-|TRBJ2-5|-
TGCGCCAGCAGCCAAGATCCGGCAGGCAATCAAGAGACCCAGTACTTC
CASSQDPAGNQETQYF
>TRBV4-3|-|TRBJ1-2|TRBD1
TGCGCCAGCAGCCAGGGACAGGTGGGGTATGGCTACACCTTC
CASSQGQVGYGYTF
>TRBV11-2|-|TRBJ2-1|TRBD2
TGTGCCAGCAGCTCGGGGGGTAAGGGCTCCTACAATGAGCAGTTCTTC
CASSSGGKGSYNEQFF
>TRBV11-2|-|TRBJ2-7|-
TGTGCCAGCAGCTCCCGGGGTGACTCCTACGAGCAGTACTTC
CASSSRGDSYEQYF
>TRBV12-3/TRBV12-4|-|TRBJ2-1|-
TGTGCCAGCACGGGCCGGGAGATTGAGCAGTTCTTC
CASTGREIEQFF
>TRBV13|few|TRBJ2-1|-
TGTGCCAGTTGTCAACGGGCTGATGAGCAGTTCTTC
CASCQRADEQFF
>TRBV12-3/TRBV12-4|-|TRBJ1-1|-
TGTGCCAACTCGGGCGGGCACACTGAAGCTTTCTTT
CANSGGHTEAFF
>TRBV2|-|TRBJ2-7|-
TGTGCCACCCTCGACTCCCCTGGCGAGCAGTACTTC
CATLDSPGEQYF
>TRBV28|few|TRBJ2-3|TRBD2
TGTGCCAGCAGTTTGAATTCCATGAGTAGCGGGAACACAGATACGCAGTATTTT
CASSLNSMSSGNTDTQYF
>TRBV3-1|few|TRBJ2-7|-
TGTGCCAGCAGCCAAGATAGAGCTGAGCAGTACTTC
CASSQDRAEQYF
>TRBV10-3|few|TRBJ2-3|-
TGTGCCATCAGTGAGCGGGGAGATACGCAGTATTTT
CAISERGDTQYF
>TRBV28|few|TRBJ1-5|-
TGTGCCAGCAGTTTATATTCGGAGGGGCACATGAATCAGCCCCAGCATTTT
CASSLYSEGHMNQPQHF
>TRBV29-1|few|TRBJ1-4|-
TGCAGCGCCTCGGGAGAAACTAATGAAAAACTGTTTTTT
CSASGETNEKLFF
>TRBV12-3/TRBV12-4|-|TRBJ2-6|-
TGTGCCAGCAGAATCAGGGGGGCCGGGGCCAACGTCCTGACTTTC
CASRIRGAGANVLTF
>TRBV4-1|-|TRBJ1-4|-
TGCGCCAGCAACCAAGCTCTTTTTGAAAAACTGTTTTTT
CASNQALFEKLFF
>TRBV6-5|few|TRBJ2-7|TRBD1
TGTGCCAGCAGTACTGGGCAGGGGGCCATCTACGAGCAGTACTTC
CASSTGQGAIYEQYF
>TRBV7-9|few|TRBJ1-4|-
TGTGCCAGCAGCTTAAAGCCGGGGATTAATGAAAAACTGTTTTTT
CASSLKPGINEKLFF
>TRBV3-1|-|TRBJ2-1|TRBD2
TGTGCCAGCAGCCAAGATCTTCTAGCGGGTGAAGGTGAGCAGTTCTTC
CASSQDLLAGEGEQFF
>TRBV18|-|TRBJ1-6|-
TGTGCCAGCTCACCAGGGTCGGCGGATTCACCCCTCCACTTT
CASSPGSADSPLHF